Presented here are 21 T cell receptor beta chains from one specimen sequenced in a study of PD-1 blockade in classical Hodgkin lymphoma. Method: immunoSEQ multiplex PCR; TCRdb's copy keeps in-frame clones and lacks some. The table shows about 90,000 clones, with approximately 83% occurring only once. Sample time point: cycle 4 day 1 (C4D1), after less than 7 weeks of nivolumab. Every patient was affected by relapse after autologous stem cell transplantation, while exposure to brentuximab vedotin was not uniform. Sequenced here: peripheral blood mononuclear cells (PBMCs), sampled before the fourth cycle of nivolumab. These receptors originate from a human donor with classical Hodgkin lymphoma.

The chain joins TRBV5-1 to TRBJ2-7; D may be TRBD2 (6 bases). There are 15 residues in the CDR3. Trimming left V 3 bases short and J 3 bases short, with 16 bases between. Germline lookup yields CDR1 SGHRS and CDR2 YFSETQ. This chain's CDR3 is CASSSGDLIVYEQYF. The CDR3 DNA reads as TGCGCCAGCAGCTCCGGGGACTTGATAGTCTACGAGCAGTACTTC.

The V and J genes are TRBV5-1 and TRBJ2-7; D is perhaps TRBD1 or TRBD2 (5 bases each). CDR1 is SGHRS and CDR2 is YFSETQ in the germline V gene. Trimming pared 4 bases from V and 4 bases from J, leaving 21 bases between. The CDR3 runs 16 residues. The CDR3 region is CASSPGATLTGYEQYF. In DNA, the CDR3 is TGCGCCAGCAGCCCTGGGGCCACCCTTACGGGGTACGAGCAGTACTTC.

The chain recombines TRBV19 with TRBJ1-2; D is unresolved. V lost 1 base, J lost 2 bases, and 8 bases lay in between. This CDR3 has 14 amino acids. Germline CDR1 is LNHDA and CDR2 is SQIVND (reference sequence). CDR3 bases: TGTGCCAGTAGTATAGGAGGGAAAAACTATGGCTACACCTTC. It specifies CASSIGGKNYGYTF.

Regarding this clone: The same CDR3 is also encoded by other DNA sequences in this sample. The chain employs TRBV20-1 and TRBJ2-3, with D unresolved. The CDR3 contains 11 residues. Germline assignment: CDR1 DFQATT and CDR2 SNEGSKA (reference sequence). Trimming pared 4 bases from V and 3 bases from J, leaving 5 bases between. CDR3 nucleotides: TGCAGTGCTACCTTGACAGATACGCAGTATTTT. Residues: CSATLTDTQYF.

This clone was seen just once. The chain combines TRBV18 with TRBJ2-7; D tentatively fits TRBD1 or TRBD2 (6 bases each). The CDR3 totals 13 residues. The V end lost 8 bases, the J end lost 2 bases, and 13 bases lay between the germline ends. Per the germline V gene, CDR1 is KGHSH and CDR2 is LQKENI. DNA of the CDR3: TGTGCCAGCAGGGGACGGGGGCCCTACGAGCAGTACTTC. Translating gives CASRGRGPYEQYF.

The rearrangement joins TRBV7-9 to TRBJ2-5; D perhaps matches TRBD2 (5 bases). Germline V CDR1 and CDR2: SEHNR, FQNEAQ (reference sequence). V was clipped by 5 bases and J by 4 bases, with 14 bases between them. The CDR3 runs 14 residues. The CDR3: CASSRGLAAETQYF. The CDR3 DNA reads as TGTGCCAGCAGCCGAGGACTCGCCGCAGAGACCCAGTACTTC. The full variable domain, in which reference TRBV7-9 and TRBJ2-5 provide the parts outside the CDR3, is DTGVSQNPRHKITKRGQNVTFRCDPISEHNRLYWYRQTLGQGPEFLTYFQNEAQLEKSRLLSDRFSAERPKGSFSTLEIQRTEQGDSAMYLCASSRGLAAETQYFGPGTRLLVL.

The rearrangement uses TRBV11-2 and TRBJ2-1, with a weak D call TRBD2 (5 bases). Germline lookup yields CDR1 SGHAT and CDR2 FQNNGV. The CDR3 has 14 residues. V was clipped by 8 bases and J by 4 bases, with 15 bases between them. The CDR3 nucleotides are TGTGCCAGCTCCGAGGAGCCGGGGTACAATGAGCAGTTCTTC. Its protein is CASSEEPGYNEQFF. The complete variable domain, with remaining parts taken from reference TRBV11-2 and TRBJ2-1, reads EAGVAQSPRYKIIEKRQSVAFWCNPISGHATLYWYQQILGQGPKLLIQFQNNGVVDDSQLPKDRFSAERLKGVDSTLKIQPAKLEDSAVYLCASSEEPGYNEQFFGPGTRLTVL.

The gene calls are TRBV10-3 and TRBJ1-5; D remains ambiguous. Germline-derived CDR1 and CDR2 are ENHRY and SYGVKD. CDR3 length: 12 amino acids. V was shortened by 3 bases and J by 2 bases, with 2 bases between the two germline ends. The CDR3 here is CAISDGNQPQHF. The CDR3 bases are TGTGCCATCAGTGATGGCAATCAGCCCCAGCATTTT.

The chain joins TRBV28 to TRBJ2-3; 8 bases line up with TRBD1. The germline V gene encodes CDR1 MDHEN and CDR2 SYDVKM. The CDR3 runs to 16 residues. V dropped 6 bases and J dropped 7; count of bases not matched to a gene: 15. CDR3 in amino acids: CASSSGRTFRGHTQYF. The DNA for the CDR3 is TGTGCCAGCAGCTCGGGCCGAACCTTCAGGGGGCATACGCAGTATTTT.

V gene TRBV6-1 combines with J gene TRBJ2-7, with D possibly matching TRBD1 (6 bases). The CDR3 runs to 11 residues. The ends were cut back, 4 bases at V and 9 bases at J, with 10 bases in the middle. Germline loops: CDR1 MNHNS, CDR2 SASEGT. CDR3 region: CASSAGVGQYF. The CDR3, as DNA: TGTGCCAGCAGTGCAGGGGTTGGGCAGTACTTC.

In DNA, the CDR3 is TGTGCCAGCAGCTTAACTCCTAGCGGGGTTCAAGAGACCCAGTACTTC. Encoded protein: CASSLTPSGVQETQYF. This rearrangement joins TRBV5-6 to TRBJ2-5; TRBD2 matches 9 bases. CDR1 and CDR2 (germline): SGHDT, YYEEEE. The CDR3 spans 16 residues. Unmatched junction bases numbered 7, after V lost 2 bases and J lost 2 bases.

The gene calls are TRBV4-2 and TRBJ2-7; D is possibly TRBD2 (6 bases). The V end was cut by 1 base, the J end by 6 bases, with 16 bases between. The germline gives CDR1 LGHNA, CDR2 YNFKEQ. This CDR3 region has 15 residues. CDR3 sequence (DNA): TGTGCCAGCAGCCAAGGGGGGGTACTAGCTGTCGAGCAGTACTTC. Translated, it gives CASSQGGVLAVEQYF.

The rearrangement uses TRBV7-6 and TRBJ1-6; no clear D. The V end was cut by 1 base, the J end by 8 bases, with 6 bases between. Germline V lookup: CDR1 SGHVS, CDR2 FNYEAQ. CDR3 length: 13 residues. The CDR3: CASSLDPDSPLHF. The CDR3 coding sequence is TGTGCCAGCAGCTTAGATCCGGATTCACCCCTCCACTTT.

The chain uses TRBV7-6 and TRBJ2-3, with 11 bases fitting TRBD2. Germline V gives CDR1 SGHVS, CDR2 FNYEAQ. The CDR3 sequence is 16 residues long. The V gene end was trimmed by 1 base and the J gene end by 6 bases; junction bases not matched to a gene: 6. The CDR3 reads CASSLGTSGRRDTQYF. The CDR3 bases are TGTGCCAGCAGCTTAGGAACTAGCGGGAGACGGGATACGCAGTATTTT.

This clone was seen once. The CDR3 loop is CASSPPSPEAFF. The CDR3 DNA reads as TGTGCCAGCAGCCCCCCGTCACCTGAAGCTTTCTTT. This chain connects TRBV7-2 to TRBJ1-1; D is unclear. Germline assignment: CDR1 SGHTA and CDR2 FQGNSA. CDR3 length: 12 residues. V lost 5 bases, J lost 6 bases, and 10 bases lay in between.

The rearrangement uses TRBV7-9 and TRBJ2-5; 12 bases are shared with TRBD1. This CDR3 has 15 amino acids. V gave up 4 bases and J gave up 4 bases; unmatched junction bases: 4. Germline CDR1 SEHNR, CDR2 FQNEAQ (reference sequence). This CDR3 reads CASSSGTGGRETQYF. The CDR3 DNA reads TGTGCCAGCAGCTCCGGGACAGGGGGCCGAGAGACCCAGTACTTC.

This chain uses TRBV7-2 with TRBJ2-1; 9 bases line up with TRBD1. V lost 5 bases, J lost 2 bases, and 4 bases stayed unmatched. Germline V CDR1 and CDR2: SGHTA, FQGNSA. The length of the CDR3 is 15 residues. The CDR3 DNA reads as TGTGCCAGCAGCCCCCGGACAGGGGCCTACAATGAGCAGTTCTTC. It translates to CASSPRTGAYNEQFF.

The rearrangement joins TRBV10-3 to TRBJ2-1; D might be TRBD2 (7 bases). Germline CDR1 is ENHRY and CDR2 is SYGVKD. V lost 6 bases and J 7 bases, leaving 13 bases between the germline ends. The CDR3 is made up of 13 amino acids. CDR3 amino acids: CAIRSRGGNEQFF. The DNA of the CDR3 is TGTGCCATCAGGTCTAGGGGGGGGAATGAGCAGTTCTTC.

This chain joins TRBV7-9 and TRBJ2-3; D call uncertain. The CDR3 covers 16 residues. Trimming removed 2 bases from V and 2 bases from J, with 14 bases in between. Germline V gene lookup returns CDR1 SEHNR and CDR2 FQNEAQ (reference sequence). The CDR3 region has the DNA TGTGCCAGCAGCTTACTCTCCCTTTATCACACAGATACGCAGTATTTT. Its translation is CASSLLSLYHTDTQYF. The variable domain in full, completed from reference TRBV7-9 and TRBJ2-3, reads DTGVSQNPRHKITKRGQNVTFRCDPISEHNRLYWYRQTLGQGPEFLTYFQNEAQLEKSRLLSDRFSAERPKGSFSTLEIQRTEQGDSAMYLCASSLLSLYHTDTQYFGPGTRLTVL.

This clone showed up many times. The chain couples TRBV29-1 to TRBJ1-1; 7 bases fit TRBD1. V was pared by 1 base and J by 6 bases, with 5 bases of the junction left unmatched. CDR1 is SQVTM, CDR2 ANQGSEA, per germline. This CDR3 spans 13 amino acids. The CDR3 reads CSVEVIQGAEAFF. As DNA, the CDR3 is TGCAGCGTTGAAGTCATCCAGGGGGCTGAAGCTTTCTTT.

This chain links TRBV13 with TRBJ1-2, with a weak D call TRBD1 (6 bases). V shed 5 bases and J shed 6 bases, with 16 bases lying between them. Germline assignment: CDR1 PRHDT and CDR2 FYEKMQ (reference sequence). The length of the CDR3 is 14 residues. CDR3 DNA: TGTGCCAGCAGCCCGACGGGGGGGCGGGATGGCTACACCTTC. Translation: CASSPTGGRDGYTF.